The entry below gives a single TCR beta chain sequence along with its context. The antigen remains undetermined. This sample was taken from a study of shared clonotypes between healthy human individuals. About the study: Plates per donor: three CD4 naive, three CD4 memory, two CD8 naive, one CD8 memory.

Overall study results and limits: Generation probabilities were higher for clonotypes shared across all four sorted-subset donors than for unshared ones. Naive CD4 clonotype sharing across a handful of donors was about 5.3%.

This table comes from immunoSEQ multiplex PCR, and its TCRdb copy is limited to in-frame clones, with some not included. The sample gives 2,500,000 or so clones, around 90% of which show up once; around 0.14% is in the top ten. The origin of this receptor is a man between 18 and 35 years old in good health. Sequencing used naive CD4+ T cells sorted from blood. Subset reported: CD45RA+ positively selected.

The CDR3 loop is CASSGTGSYTGELFF. Written as DNA, the CDR3 is TGTGCCAGCAGCGGTACAGGGTCCTACACCGGGGAGCTGTTTTTT. The chain carries TRBV11-2 and TRBJ2-2, with a weak D call TRBD1 (6 bases). The CDR3 loop spans 15 amino acids. In germline, CDR1 is SGHAT, CDR2 FQNNGV. Trimming pared 5 bases from V and 3 bases from J, leaving 13 bases between.